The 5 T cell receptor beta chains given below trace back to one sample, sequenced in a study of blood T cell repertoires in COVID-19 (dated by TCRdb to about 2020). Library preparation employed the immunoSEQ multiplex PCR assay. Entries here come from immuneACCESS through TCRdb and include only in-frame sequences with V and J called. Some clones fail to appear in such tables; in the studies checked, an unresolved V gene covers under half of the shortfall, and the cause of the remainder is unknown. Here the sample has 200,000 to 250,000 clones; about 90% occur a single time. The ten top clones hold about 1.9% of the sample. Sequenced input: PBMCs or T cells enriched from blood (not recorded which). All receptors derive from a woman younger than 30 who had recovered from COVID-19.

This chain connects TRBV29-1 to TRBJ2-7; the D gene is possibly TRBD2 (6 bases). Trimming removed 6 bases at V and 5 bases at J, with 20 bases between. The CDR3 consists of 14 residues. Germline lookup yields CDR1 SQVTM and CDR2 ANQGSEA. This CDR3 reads CSVRMGGGFHEQYF. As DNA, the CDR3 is TGCAGCGTCCGAATGGGGGGTGGTTTTCACGAGCAGTACTTC.

CDR3 sequence: CAIGQGATEAFF. CDR3 sequence (DNA): TGTGCCATCGGACAGGGTGCCACTGAAGCTTTCTTT. This chain links TRBV10-3 with TRBJ1-1, with TRBD1 matching 8 bases. This CDR3 contains 12 residues. Germline values: CDR1 ENHRY, CDR2 SYGVKD. J lost 4 bases, V lost 8 bases, and 3 bases had no gene match.

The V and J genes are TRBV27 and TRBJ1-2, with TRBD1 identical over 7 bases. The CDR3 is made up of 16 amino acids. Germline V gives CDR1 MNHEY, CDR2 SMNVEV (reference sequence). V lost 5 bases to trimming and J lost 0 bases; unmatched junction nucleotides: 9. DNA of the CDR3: TGTGCCAGCAGTCAGAGACAGGGCGGGGCTAACTATGGCTACACCTTC. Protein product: CASSQRQGGANYGYTF.

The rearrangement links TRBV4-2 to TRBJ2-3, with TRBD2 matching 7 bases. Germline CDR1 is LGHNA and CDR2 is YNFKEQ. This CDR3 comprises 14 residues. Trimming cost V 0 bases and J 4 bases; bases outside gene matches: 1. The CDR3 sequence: CASSQEGGADTQYF. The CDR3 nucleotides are TGTGCCAGCAGCCAAGAGGGGGGGGCAGATACGCAGTATTTT.

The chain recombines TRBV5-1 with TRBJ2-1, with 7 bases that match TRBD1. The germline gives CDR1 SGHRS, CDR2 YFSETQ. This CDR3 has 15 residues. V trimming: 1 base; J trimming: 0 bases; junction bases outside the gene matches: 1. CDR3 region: CASSLRTGSYNEQFF. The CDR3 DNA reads TGCGCCAGCAGCTTGAGGACAGGCTCCTACAATGAGCAGTTCTTC. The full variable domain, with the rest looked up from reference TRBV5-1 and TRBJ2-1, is KAGVTQTPRYLIKTRGQQVTLSCSPISGHRSVSWYQQTPGQGLQFLFEYFSETQRNKGNFPGRFSGRQFSNSRSEMNVSTLELGDSALYLCASSLRTGSYNEQFFGPGTRLTVL.